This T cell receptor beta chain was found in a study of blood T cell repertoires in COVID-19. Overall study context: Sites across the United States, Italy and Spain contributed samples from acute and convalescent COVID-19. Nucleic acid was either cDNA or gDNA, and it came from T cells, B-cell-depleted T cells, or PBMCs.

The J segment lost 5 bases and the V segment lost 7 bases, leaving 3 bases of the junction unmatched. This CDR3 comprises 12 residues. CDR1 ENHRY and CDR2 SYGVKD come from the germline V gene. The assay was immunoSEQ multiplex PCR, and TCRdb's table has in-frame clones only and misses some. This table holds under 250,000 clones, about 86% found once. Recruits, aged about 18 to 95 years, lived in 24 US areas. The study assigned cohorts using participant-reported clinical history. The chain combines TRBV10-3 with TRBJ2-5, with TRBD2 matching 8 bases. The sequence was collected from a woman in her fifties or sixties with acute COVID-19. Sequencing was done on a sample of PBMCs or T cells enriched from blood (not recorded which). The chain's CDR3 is CAINGGGETQYF. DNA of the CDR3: TGTGCCATCAACGGCGGGGGGGAGACCCAGTACTTC.